This TCR beta chain was obtained from a study of post-analysis software for immune sequencing data. About the study: The cohort encompassed relapsing-remitting, secondary progressive and progressive-relapsing multiple sclerosis disease courses. Study-wide results and limits: Comparison with controls showed significantly lower normalized Chao1 diversity in multiple sclerosis patients. Samples made in the same batch grouped tightly together by F measure.

This clonotype was seen only a few times. The antigen is undetermined. cDNA libraries of TCR beta carried unique molecular identifiers. About 500,000 cDNA molecules were obtained per 1 to 10 million input T cells. TCRdb redid the calling of the PCR reads with MiXCR, one entry per CDR3 protein. The sample holds 700,000 to 800,000 distinct CDR3 sequences, about 27% seen once. Sequencing input: blood. The receptor's source is a girl aged 5 to 17 with multiple sclerosis.

The CDR3 spells CASSLGRGMGQGAAYEQYF. Written as DNA, the CDR3 is TGTGCCAGCAGCTTAGGGCGCGGTATGGGACAGGGGGCAGCCTACGAGCAGTACTTC. The chain has TRBV7-2 and TRBJ2-7, with 12 positions matching TRBD1. The CDR3 is made up of 19 amino acids. CDR1 and CDR2 from the germline V gene are SGHTA and FQGNSA. Trimming removed 1 base from V and 2 bases from J; junction bases left unmatched: 12.